This TCR beta chain was recovered during a study of CD8+CD57+ T cells in acquired aplastic anemia. Study details: Quantities of DNA derived from sorted CD4+ and CD8+ cells averaged around 3 ug. Healthy donors averaged roughly 11 million reads for CD4+ cells.

The length of the CDR3 is 15 residues. The V end lost 3 bases, the J end lost 0 bases, and 9 bases lay between the germline ends. Germline assignment: CDR1 DFQATT and CDR2 SNEGSKA (reference sequence). The study, taken as a whole, reports: Patients and controls had CD8+ Simpson's diversity values that were not significantly distinct.

CDR3 and TCR beta VDJ profiling relied on a genomic DNA template. TCRdb fed the reads into MiXCR, producing one record per CDR3 protein. This table has 200,000 to 250,000 distinct CDR3 sequences, around 60% appearing once. This clonotype was observed at least ten times. Its cognate antigen is unknown. Sequencing was done on a sample of sorted CD4+, CD8+, or CD8+CD57+ T cells (not recorded which) from PBMCs. The TCR sequence derives from a human donor in good health. This rearrangement joins TRBV20-1 to TRBJ1-6; D call uncertain. CDR3 residues: CSASHPSSYNSPLHF. Written as DNA, the CDR3 is TGCAGTGCTAGTCACCCGAGCTCCTATAATTCACCCCTCCACTTT.